Below, one TCR beta chain is given with its context. The antigen remains unidentified. Unmatched junction bases numbered 9, after V lost 4 bases and J lost 8 bases. The CDR3 consists of 14 residues. CDR1 is SGHRS and CDR2 is YFSETQ in the germline V gene. The data are from a study of T cell clonotyping in hematopoietic cell transplantation. The protocol was immunoSEQ multiplex PCR, while the TCRdb copy is restricted to in-frame clones and leaves out a portion. Of around 3,300 clones listed, less than 85% are singletons. Study-wide results and limits: Recipient TCR diversity dropped after transplant; expanded clonotypes rose from day 30 to 180.

The receptor was derived from a male patient aged 35-50 years who had an allogeneic stem cell transplant from an unrelated donor, so the T cells may come from the graft donor. Some clones in this sample may be carry-over from other donors' samples. The sample in question was peripheral blood mononuclear cells, obtained 30 days after allogeneic stem cell transplant. This chain connects TRBV5-1 to TRBJ2-3; 8 bases match TRBD1. CDR3 protein: CASSAGQGVGTQYF. DNA for the CDR3: TGCGCCAGCAGCGCTGGACAGGGTGTAGGTACGCAGTATTTT.